This paragraph reports one TCR beta chain. The antigen is undetermined. The data were taken from a study of shared clonotypes between healthy human individuals. Study at large: A donor's plate count was three for CD4 naive and three for CD4 memory; CD8 naive had two and CD8 memory one. The study's findings and limits: Rarefaction analysis demonstrated incomplete sorted-subset sequencing notwithstanding large depth.

Sequencing used immunoSEQ multiplex PCR; TCRdb keeps in-frame clones, though not all of them. Here the sample spans about 2.3 million clones, roughly 93% being singletons. The V and J ends lost 8 bases and 1 base, in that order; junction bases with no gene match: 8. Germline V gene sequence: CDR1 MNHNS, CDR2 SASEGT. This CDR3 is built from 14 residues. V usage is TRBV6-1 and J usage is TRBJ2-7; 7 nucleotides match TRBD2. The sequenced material came from naive CD4+ T cells from PBMCs. Indicated subset: CD45RA+ positively selected. The sequence came from a man younger than 35 in good health. Some clones in this sample may be carry-over from other donors' samples. The chain's CDR3 is CASRAGVESYEQYF. The CDR3 DNA sequence: TGTGCCAGCCGGGCGGGGGTCGAATCCTACGAGCAGTACTTC.